This T cell receptor (beta chain) emerged from a study of shared clonotypes between healthy human individuals. Concerning this clone: The target antigen is unknown.

Germline-derived CDR1 and CDR2 are SGDLS and YYNGEE. The CDR3 runs to 12 residues. The V and J ends lost 7 bases and 2 bases respectively, with 9 bases between them. As defined, naive CD8 cells were CD45RO-negative and positively selected for CCR7, with terminally differentiated effector memory CD45RA+ cells excluded. Those who donated were healthy HIV-negative adults, with no recent acute infections or vaccinations reported. The study drew all its donors from Caucasian adults living in Nashville, Tennessee. Study-wide results and caveats: Larger richness was generally estimated for naive than memory subsets. It was observed that approximately 5% of naive CD4 clonotypes were shared across a handful of donors.

Clones were read by immunoSEQ multiplex PCR, and TCRdb kept only the in-frame ones, dropping some. Among nearly 600,000 clones listed, 95% to 96% were seen once. What was sequenced was naive CD8+ T cells sorted from blood. The chain combines TRBV9 with TRBJ1-1, with a weak D call TRBD1 (5 bases). The TCR originated in a woman aged 30 to 39 in good health. This chain's CDR3 is CASAQGNTEAFF. The CDR3 DNA reads as TGTGCCAGCGCTCAGGGAAACACTGAAGCTTTCTTT. Full variable domain (rest looked up from reference TRBV9 and TRBJ1-1): DSGVTQTPKHLITATGQRVTLRCSPRSGDLSVYWYQQSLDQGLQFLIQYYNGEERAKGNILERFSAQQFPDLHSELNLSSLELGDSALYFCASAQGNTEAFFGQGTRLTVV.